These T cell receptor beta chains were read from a single sample in a study of metastatic and nonmetastatic thyroid tumors. TCRdb re-clonotyped the PCR reads via MiXCR. The sample consists of under 95,000 clones, about an eighth of them appearing once. The sequenced sample consisted of blood. The receptors derive from a female donor with papillary thyroid cancer or a benign thyroid nodule (not recorded which). Some clones in this sample may be carry-over from other donors' samples. Each CDR3 is given with its conserved first and last residue. A D gene is named only where the DNA matches it firmly. Size is stated for part of the rows, as once, few or many counts, or as a class when the clone is expanded.

v_gene,d_gene,j_gene,abundance,CDR3nt,CDR3aa
TRBV11-2,NA,TRBJ2-1,many,TGTGCCAGCAGCGGTGACTATTGGATACTGTTCTTC,CASSGDYWILFF
TRBV28,NA,TRBJ1-2,many,TGTGCCAGCAGTTTGCAGGACCCCTATGGCTACACCTTC,CASSLQDPYGYTF
TRBV28,NA,TRBJ1-5,many,TGTGCCAGCAGTTGGGGTAGCAATCAGCCCCAGCATTTT,CASSWGSNQPQHF
TRBV11-1,TRBD1,TRBJ2-7,many,TGTGCCAGCAGCTTAGGGGGACAGCCCTACGAGCAGTACTTC,CASSLGGQPYEQYF
TRBV29-1,TRBD1,TRBJ1-2,many,TGCAGCGTTGATTGGGGCAGGGGGGGGAACTATGGCTACACCTTC,CSVDWGRGGNYGYTF
TRBV20-1,TRBD1,TRBJ1-5,NA,TGCAGTGCTAGAATGGGACAGGGGGATCAGCCCCAGCATTTT,CSARMGQGDQPQHF
TRBV28,NA,TRBJ2-4,many,TGTGCCAGCAGTCCCCGGGGCCGAGAAAACATTCAGTACTTC,CASSPRGRENIQYF
TRBV28,TRBD2,TRBJ2-2,many,TGTGCCAGCAGTTTGCTAGCGGGGGGCACCGGGGAGCTGTTTTTT,CASSLLAGGTGELFF
TRBV15,NA,TRBJ2-7,many,TGTGCCACCAGCAGAGATTCTTTCTACGAGCAGTACTTC,CATSRDSFYEQYF
TRBV28,NA,TRBJ1-2,many,TGTGCCAGCAGTTTGGGTCGGCTGGTGGAGGGCAGCAACTATGGCTACACCTTC,CASSLGRLVEGSNYGYTF
TRBV20-1,NA,TRBJ1-1,many,TGCAGTGCTAGAGATCCCCGTCGGGGAACTGAAGCTTTCTTT,CSARDPRRGTEAFF
TRBV20-1,NA,TRBJ2-2,many,TGCAGTGCTAGAGATGTGGCAAGGGGGCTGTTTTTT,CSARDVARGLFF
TRBV20-1,NA,TRBJ2-3,many,TGCAGTGCTATCTTAGACGGAAGCACAGATACGCAGTATTTT,CSAILDGSTDTQYF
TRBV13,TRBD1,TRBJ2-1,many,TGTGCCAGCAGCCCCGGACAGGGTAAATCCTACAATGAGCAGTTCTTC,CASSPGQGKSYNEQFF
TRBV19,NA,TRBJ1-5,many,TGTGCCAGTAACTGGGCAAATCAGCCCCAGCATTTT,CASNWANQPQHF
TRBV5-1,NA,TRBJ2-2,NA,TGCGCCAGCAGCTTGGCCAAGGGGTCCACCGGGGACCTGTTTTTT,CASSLAKGSTGDLFF
TRBV28,TRBD2,TRBJ2-7,many,TGTGCCAGCAGTACATCCGGGACTAGCGTCTCCTACGAGCAGTACTTC,CASSTSGTSVSYEQYF
TRBV6-5,TRBD2,TRBJ2-7,many,TGTGCCAGCAGTTACGGACGGGAGGGCTACGAGCAGTACTTC,CASSYGREGYEQYF
TRBV20-1,NA,TRBJ2-1,NA,TGCAGTGCACAAACACCCGTGACTGCGGATGGGGACGAGCAGTTCTTC,CSAQTPVTADGDEQFF
TRBV5-1,NA,TRBJ2-1,many,TGCGCCAGCAGCTTGGCCGGGGGCGGGAGAGGTGAGCAGTTCTTC,CASSLAGGGRGEQFF
TRBV7-6,NA,TRBJ2-1,many,TGTGCCAGCAGCTTAAGCCCGCCGGGGTCGGGGGACTGGAATGAGCAGTTCTTC,CASSLSPPGSGDWNEQFF
TRBV3-1,NA,TRBJ2-1,many,TGTGCCAGCAGCCCCACCAGCGGCAATGAGCAGTTCTTC,CASSPTSGNEQFF
TRBV4-3,TRBD2,TRBJ2-7,few,TGCGCCAGTCCGACTAGCGGGGGCTACTACGAGCAGTACTTC,CASPTSGGYYEQYF
TRBV9,NA,TRBJ2-3,many,TGTGCCAGCAGCCCCCCTGAGGACCCAGATACGCAGTATTTT,CASSPPEDPDTQYF
TRBV6-5,TRBD1,TRBJ2-7,NA,TGTGCCAGCAGTTTGGACAGGGTCGAGCAGTACTTC,CASSLDRVEQYF
TRBV4-1,NA,TRBJ1-6,NA,TGCGCCAGCAGCCAAGTAGGGGCATCTCGGAGTAATTCACCCCTCCACTTT,CASSQVGASRSNSPLHF
TRBV20-1,NA,TRBJ1-1,many,TGCAGTGCTAGAGATAGTAGGGGGAACACTGAAGCTTTCTTT,CSARDSRGNTEAFF
TRBV6-4,TRBD2,TRBJ2-1,NA,TGTGCCAGCAGTGACTCGCCTAGCGGCTCCTACAATGAGCAGTTCTTC,CASSDSPSGSYNEQFF
TRBV5-4,TRBD1,TRBJ1-1,many,TGTGCCAGCAGCTTGTCGGTACAGGGGGCTGAAGCTTTCTTT,CASSLSVQGAEAFF
TRBV15,NA,TRBJ2-1,few,TGTGCCACCAACAGAGATGAGACAGCCTACAATGAGCAGTTCTTC,CATNRDETAYNEQFF
TRBV2,NA,TRBJ2-7,many,TGTGCCAGCATGACCGAGGTAGTGCAGTACTTC,CASMTEVVQYF
TRBV20-1,NA,TRBJ2-2,many,TGCAGTGCTAGGGATGAGGGAAAAATTGTCGGGGAGCTGTTTTTT,CSARDEGKIVGELFF
TRBV30,NA,TRBJ2-1,many,TGTGCCTGGAGTGCAGGGTGGAATGAGCAGTTCTTC,CAWSAGWNEQFF
TRBV27,TRBD2,TRBJ2-5,many,TGTGCCAGCAGTTTATCGATGAGCCTAGCGGGAGTTTGGGAGACCCAGTACTTC,CASSLSMSLAGVWETQYF
TRBV24-1,NA,TRBJ2-5,many,TGTGCCACCAGTGTCGCAGAGACCCAGTACTTC,CATSVAETQYF
TRBV29-1,TRBD1,TRBJ2-7,many,TGCAGCGTTGATTACAGGGGGCATTCCTACGAGCAGTACTTC,CSVDYRGHSYEQYF
TRBV27,NA,TRBJ1-1,many,TGTGCCAGCAGTCGGTGGACTACCACTGAAGCTTTCTTT,CASSRWTTTEAFF
TRBV20-1,NA,TRBJ1-1,many,TGCAGTGCTAGACGGACTGAAGCTTTCTTT,CSARRTEAFF
TRBV4-3,NA,TRBJ1-1,many,TGCGCCAGCAGCCAAACAGGGCGGGGCGCGGTTGAAGCTTTCTTT,CASSQTGRGAVEAFF
TRBV30,TRBD1,TRBJ1-2,NA,TGTGCCTGGAGTCCGGGACAGGGGGCCTATTTCTACACCTTC,CAWSPGQGAYFYTF
TRBV28,TRBD2,TRBJ2-5,many,TGTGCCAGCAGTTTAATTTGGACTAGCGGGAGGTCCCAAGAGACCCAGTACTTC,CASSLIWTSGRSQETQYF
TRBV15,NA,TRBJ1-5,many,TGTGCCACCAGCAGAGCTCAGGTGAATCAGCCCCAGCATTTT,CATSRAQVNQPQHF
TRBV7-8,NA,TRBJ1-3,many,TGTGCCAGCAGCTTCCAATCAGGGACTGGAAACACCATATATTTT,CASSFQSGTGNTIYF
TRBV2,TRBD1,TRBJ2-7,medium-sized,TGTGCCAGCTCCGGGACAGGGTTCAACGAGCAGTACTTC,CASSGTGFNEQYF
TRBV12-3/TRBV12-4,NA,TRBJ1-1,NA,TGTGCCAGCAGTTTTCACACCCTGAACACTGAAGCTTTCTTT,CASSFHTLNTEAFF
TRBV4-2,TRBD1,TRBJ1-2,many,TGTGCCAGCAGCCAAGTGGGGGACAGTAACACCTTC,CASSQVGDSNTF
TRBV6-1,NA,TRBJ2-3,many,TGTGCCAGCAGTTCTCCGTCAGATACGCAGTATTTT,CASSSPSDTQYF
TRBV24-1,NA,TRBJ2-1,many,TGTGCCACCAGTGACACCAGGGGTTCGTCAGTGGATGAGCAGTTCTTC,CATSDTRGSSVDEQFF
TRBV7-9,TRBD1,TRBJ2-7,many,TGTGCCAGCAGCTCGCTGGGTACAGGGGCCCACGAGCAGTACTTC,CASSSLGTGAHEQYF
TRBV20-1,NA,TRBJ2-5,few,TGCAGTGCTAGAGATTCGCGGTGGGGTCAAGAGACCCAGTACTTC,CSARDSRWGQETQYF
TRBV5-4,TRBD1,TRBJ1-3,many,TGTGCCAGCAGCTTGGCCACACAGGGGTTTGGAAACACCATATATTTT,CASSLATQGFGNTIYF
TRBV5-1,TRBD1,TRBJ2-7,many,TGCGCCAGCAGCTTGCCCGGGACAGGGAGCGAGCAGTACTTC,CASSLPGTGSEQYF
TRBV4-1,TRBD1,TRBJ2-5,many,TGCGCCAGCAGGCCTGAACAGGGGGCCCAAGAGACCCAGTACTTC,CASRPEQGAQETQYF
TRBV6-1,TRBD1,TRBJ1-6,many,TGTGCCAGCAGTGGCCGGGACAGGGGCAGTCCCTATAATTCACCCCTCCACTTT,CASSGRDRGSPYNSPLHF
TRBV29-1,NA,TRBJ1-1,few,TGCAGCGCGCGGGGCAGGCCGGGGGGTACGAACACTGAAGCTTTCTTT,CSARGRPGGTNTEAFF
TRBV10-3,TRBD1,TRBJ2-6,few,TGTGCCATCAGTCGGGGGACAGGCGCCAGAGGCTCTGGGGCCAACGTCCTGACTTTC,CAISRGTGARGSGANVLTF
TRBV7-6,NA,TRBJ2-2,many,TGTGCCAGCAGCAGTATTTTTGGACACTCGAACACCGGGGAGCTGTTTTTT,CASSSIFGHSNTGELFF
TRBV15,NA,TRBJ2-1,many,TGTGCCACCAGCAGAGTAGTTGGCGGGTCAGAGTACAATGAGCAGTTCTTC,CATSRVVGGSEYNEQFF
TRBV28,TRBD2,TRBJ2-7,many,TGTGCCAGCACCGAGACCGGGACTATCTACGAGCAGTACTTC,CASTETGTIYEQYF
TRBV20-1,TRBD2,TRBJ2-3,many,TGCAGTGCTAGAGATGAATATAGCGGGAGCCCCGATACGCAGTATTTT,CSARDEYSGSPDTQYF